This T cell receptor beta chain was captured by sequencing in a study of blood T cell repertoires in COVID-19. Background on the study: Samples came from the United States, Italy and Spain, spanning acute and convalescent COVID-19. The analysed material was cDNA or gDNA that came from T cells, B-cell-depleted T cells, or PBMCs.

In the original processing: Nucleated cell counts were estimated from reference gene primer amplification. Data came from immunoSEQ multiplex PCR; TCRdb stores just in-frame clones and leaves some out. The V and J calls and clone size are taken from that table; D and trimming were inferred from the DNA. The sample holds fewer than 350,000 clones; roughly 79% are singletons and the top ten take about 2.9%. CDR3 size: 16 residues. V lost 5 bases and J lost 5; bases outside the gene matches: 12. Germline assignment: CDR1 SGHNT and CDR2 YYREEE (reference sequence). The rearrangement joins TRBV5-4 to TRBJ1-2, with 10 bases that match TRBD1. The TCR comes from a woman aged 55-70 years with active or convalescent COVID-19. The source material was peripheral blood. CDR3 sequence reads: CASSLDRGHQGYGYTF. The CDR3 DNA follows: TGTGCCAGCAGTCTTGACAGGGGGCATCAGGGGTATGGCTACACCTTC.